Shown below are 20 T cell receptor beta chains from a single sample sequenced in a study of cytomegalovirus exposure and HLA in healthy donors. PCR used 60 Vbeta primers and 13 Jbeta primers. Some clones are missing from TCRdb's copy, which holds only in-frame ones; the method was immunoSEQ multiplex PCR. The sample records 130,000 or so clones, about 8.6% being singletons. Input material: PBMCs. All receptors derive from a woman aged 40 to 55 in good health and CMV-seropositive.

This clone was found a few times. The chain couples TRBV5-1 to TRBJ2-7, with D perhaps matching TRBD2 (6 bases). Germline CDR1 is SGHRS and CDR2 is YFSETQ. The germline V and J ends were trimmed by 4 bases and 6 bases, with 20 bases remaining between them. The CDR3 loop spans 15 amino acids. The CDR3: CASSLRLEGPAEQYF. The CDR3 DNA reads as TGCGCCAGCAGCCTCCGTTTGGAGGGACCGGCCGAGCAGTACTTC. The complete variable domain, with remaining parts taken from reference TRBV5-1 and TRBJ2-7, reads KAGVTQTPRYLIKTRGQQVTLSCSPISGHRSVSWYQQTPGQGLQFLFEYFSETQRNKGNFPGRFSGRQFSNSRSEMNVSTLELGDSALYLCASSLRLEGPAEQYFGPGTRLTVT.

J is TRBJ1-5 and V is TRBV7-9, with D perhaps TRBD1 (5 bases). Looked up from germline, CDR1 is SEHNR and CDR2 is FQNEAQ (reference sequence). The CDR3 extends over 13 amino acids. Trimming left V 3 bases short and J 7 bases short, with 10 bases between. CDR3 coding DNA: TGTGCCAGCAGCTTGACAGAGAAGCAGCCCCAGCATTTT. Its translation is CASSLTEKQPQHF.

This clone was picked up a small number of times. The J gene is TRBJ2-3, the V gene TRBV10-3; the D gene is possibly TRBD2 (6 bases). V gave up 2 bases and J gave up 5 bases, with 14 bases separating them. CDR1 and CDR2 (germline): ENHRY, SYGVKD. This CDR3 comprises 15 residues. CDR3 region: CAISEIRASEDTQYF. In DNA, the CDR3 is TGTGCCATCAGTGAGATTAGGGCTAGCGAAGATACGCAGTATTTT.

Concerning this clone: No conserved phenylalanine or tryptophan ends this CDR3, so it is likely a read error. This rearrangement joins TRBV5-1 to TRBJ1-1; 11 bases fit TRBD1. This CDR3 is 16 amino acids long. V dropped 5 bases and J dropped 4; count of bases not matched to a gene: 10. Per germline, CDR1 SGHRS and CDR2 YFSETQ. The chain's CDR3 is CASSRPGTGGFTEAFV. The CDR3 region has the DNA TGCGCCAGCAGTCGACCCGGGACAGGGGGTTTCACTGAAGCTTTCGTT.

This clone has just a few counts. This chain uses TRBV11-1 with TRBJ1-1; TRBD1 is a possible D gene (6 bases). The CDR3 consists of 15 residues. Trimming took off 4 bases at V and 0 bases at J, with 12 bases between the two ends. Germline CDR1 reads SGHAT; CDR2 reads FQDESV (reference sequence). CDR3: CASSSLGHLNTEAFF. The CDR3 region has the DNA TGTGCCAGCAGCTCGCTGGGACACTTGAACACTGAAGCTTTCTTT.

The V call is TRBV7-8, the J call TRBJ1-1; the match to TRBD1 covers 11 bases. The germline CDR1 and CDR2 sequences are SGHVS and FQNEAQ. The J segment lost 1 base and the V segment lost 1 base, leaving 11 bases of the junction unmatched. The CDR3 covers 19 residues. DNA of the CDR3: TGTGCCAGCAGCTTAGGATACCGGGACAGGGGGAGCACGAACACTGAAGCTTTCTTT. Translation gives CASSLGYRDRGSTNTEAFF.

The chain links TRBV4-1 to TRBJ2-1; TRBD1 is a possible D gene (6 bases). Germline V CDR1 and CDR2: MGHRA, YSYEKL. The CDR3 is 15 amino acids. V lost 5 bases to trimming and J lost 6 bases, with 17 bases between them. Written as DNA, the CDR3 is TGCGCCAGCAGCGAACAGGGAGTTCTCGGCAATGAGCAGTTCTTC. It is translated as CASSEQGVLGNEQFF.

The genes are TRBV14 and TRBJ1-4; 8 bases map to TRBD1. Germline CDR1 and CDR2: SGHDN and FVKESK. This CDR3 is 15 amino acids long. The V gene end was trimmed by 0 bases and the J gene end by 5 bases; junction bases not matched to a gene: 2. CDR3 DNA sequence: TGTGCCAGCAGCCAAGACAGGGGGCGAAATGAAAAACTGTTTTTT. This gives the protein CASSQDRGRNEKLFF. Full variable domain (missing parts from reference TRBV14 and TRBJ1-4): EAGVTQFPSHSVIEKGQTVTLRCDPISGHDNLYWYRRVMGKEIKFLLHFVKESKQDESGMPNNRFLAERTGGTYSTLKVQPAELEDSGVYFCASSQDRGRNEKLFFGSGTQLSVL.

The table lists this clone with a few counts. The chain recombines TRBV10-3 with TRBJ2-7; a possible D gene is TRBD1 (6 bases). V lost 6 bases, J lost 0 bases, and 18 bases lay in between. The germline V gene encodes CDR1 ENHRY and CDR2 SYGVKD. This CDR3 has 16 amino acids. CDR3 residues: CAIRGLTGNLSYEQYF. CDR3 bases: TGTGCCATCAGAGGCCTCACAGGGAACCTCTCCTACGAGCAGTACTTC.

This chain uses TRBV19 with TRBJ1-3; a weak D match, TRBD1 (6 bases). This CDR3 comprises 15 residues. Germline CDR1 reads LNHDA; CDR2 reads SQIVND (reference sequence). V was cut by 1 base and J by 1 base, with 8 bases left in between. The CDR3 DNA is TGTGCCAGTAGTATAGTCCAGGGGTCTGGAAACACCATATATTTT. Protein: CASSIVQGSGNTIYF.

The chain couples TRBV18 to TRBJ1-5, with 8 bases matching TRBD1. The J segment lost 4 bases and the V segment lost 0 bases, leaving 2 bases of the junction unmatched. Germline loops: CDR1 KGHSH, CDR2 LQKENI. The CDR3 contains 15 residues. CDR3 protein: CASSPPNRGNQPQHF. CDR3 nucleotide sequence: TGTGCCAGCTCACCACCGAACAGGGGGAATCAGCCCCAGCATTTT.

The gene calls are TRBV11-2 and TRBJ1-2; 9 bases agree with TRBD1. The V gene end was trimmed by 8 bases and the J gene end by 4 bases; junction bases not matched to a gene: 11. CDR3 length: 15 residues. Looked up from germline, CDR1 is SGHAT and CDR2 is FQNNGV. CDR3: CASLDGGQGGYGYTF. DNA of the CDR3: TGTGCCAGCTTGGACGGGGGACAGGGTGGCTATGGCTACACCTTC.

Only one count was recorded for this clone. The chain links TRBV5-1 to TRBJ1-2; TRBD1 aligns across 7 bases. Germline loops: CDR1 SGHRS, CDR2 YFSETQ. The CDR3 runs to 15 residues. V dropped 0 bases and J dropped 4; count of bases not matched to a gene: 6. The CDR3 coding sequence is TGCGCCAGCAGCTTGGCCAGGGGGAACATCTATGGCTACACCTTC. Protein product: CASSLARGNIYGYTF.

This clone was seen more than once but under ten times. The chain joins TRBV5-1 to TRBJ1-5; 7 nucleotides agree with TRBD1. The germline gives CDR1 SGHRS, CDR2 YFSETQ. Unmatched junction bases numbered 0, after V lost 0 bases and J lost 6 bases. This CDR3 comprises 13 residues. CDR3 protein: CASSLDRGQPQHF. As DNA, the CDR3 is TGCGCCAGCAGCTTGGACAGGGGTCAGCCCCAGCATTTT.

On this clone itself: This may be a read error: a much more frequent sequence differs by one nucleotide. Other nucleotide sequences from this sample produce the same CDR3. This rearrangement joins TRBV6-5 to TRBJ1-5; unclear D gene. V lost 2 bases and J 4 bases, leaving 6 bases between the germline ends. The CDR3 contains 13 residues. Germline lookup yields CDR1 MNHEY and CDR2 SVGAGI. CDR3 nucleotide sequence: TGTGCCAGCAGTTACGAGATTAATCAGCCCCAGCATTTT. Encoded protein: CASSYEINQPQHF.

The chain carries TRBV15 and TRBJ1-5; 7 positions match TRBD1. The germline CDR1 and CDR2 sequences are LNHNV and YYDKDF (reference sequence). V dropped 1 base and J dropped 7; count of bases not matched to a gene: 4. This CDR3 is built from 14 residues. The CDR3 DNA reads as TGTGCCACCAGCAGAGCCGCAGGGGGACAGCCCCAGCATTTT. Its translation: CATSRAAGGQPQHF.

In its sample, this clone was seen a few times. The gene calls are TRBV6-6 and TRBJ1-5; no clear D. V was trimmed by 8 bases and J by 1 base, leaving 18 bases between them. The CDR3 is 16 residues long. Per the germline V gene, CDR1 is MNHNY and CDR2 is SVGAGI (reference sequence). Here the CDR3 DNA reads TGTGCCAGCCGATCCTTCCAACATGAAAGCAATCAGCCCCAGCATTTT. Residues: CASRSFQHESNQPQHF.

This clone was counted only a few times. The chain carries TRBV7-8 and TRBJ2-5; 8 bases are a match to TRBD2. The CDR3 runs to 17 residues. The ends lost 4 bases at V and 0 bases at J; junction bases unmatched: 10. The germline CDR1 and CDR2 sequences are SGHVS and FQNEAQ. The CDR3 here is CASSSALGGANQETQYF. CDR3 coding DNA: TGTGCCAGCAGCTCCGCCCTCGGGGGGGCTAACCAAGAGACCCAGTACTTC.

This chain joins TRBV7-9 and TRBJ1-5, with 7 nucleotides matching TRBD1. V lost 5 bases, J lost 4 bases, and 5 bases stayed unmatched. This CDR3 comprises 14 residues. Per germline, CDR1 SEHNR and CDR2 FQNEAQ (reference sequence). This chain's CDR3 is CASSDGQVNQPQHF. As DNA, the CDR3 is TGTGCCAGCAGCGACGGACAGGTAAATCAGCCCCAGCATTTT.

The table lists this clone with a few counts. The genes are TRBV28 and TRBJ2-1, with D unresolved. V gave up 5 bases and J gave up 10 bases, with 6 bases separating them. This CDR3 has 10 amino acids. Germline lookup yields CDR1 MDHEN and CDR2 SYDVKM. The CDR3, as DNA: TGTGCCAGCAGTGAAGAGGAGCAGTTCTTC. This translates into CASSEEEQFF.